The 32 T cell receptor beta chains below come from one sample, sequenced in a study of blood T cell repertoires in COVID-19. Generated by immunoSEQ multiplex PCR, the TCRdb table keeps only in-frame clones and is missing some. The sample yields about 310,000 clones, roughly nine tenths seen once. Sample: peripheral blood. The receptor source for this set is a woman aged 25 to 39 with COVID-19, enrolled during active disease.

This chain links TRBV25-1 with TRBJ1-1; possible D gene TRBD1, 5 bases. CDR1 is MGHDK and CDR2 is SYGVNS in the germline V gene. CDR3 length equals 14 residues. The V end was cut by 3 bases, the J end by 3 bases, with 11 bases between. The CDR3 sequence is CASSDQGWHTEAFF. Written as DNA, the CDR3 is TGTGCCAGCAGTGACCAGGGCTGGCACACTGAAGCTTTCTTT.

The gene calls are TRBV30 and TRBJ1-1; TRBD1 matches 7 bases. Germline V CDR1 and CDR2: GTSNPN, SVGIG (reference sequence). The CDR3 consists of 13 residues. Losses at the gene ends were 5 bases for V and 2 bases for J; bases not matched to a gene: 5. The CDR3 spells CAWSGQLNTEAFF. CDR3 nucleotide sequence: TGTGCCTGGTCGGGACAGCTCAACACTGAAGCTTTCTTT. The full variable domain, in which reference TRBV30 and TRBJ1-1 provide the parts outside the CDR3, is SQTIHQWPATLVQPVGSPLSLECTVEGTSNPNLYWYRQAAGRGLQLLFYSVGIGQISSEVPQNLSASRPQDRQFILSSKKLLLSDSGFYLCAWSGQLNTEAFFGQGTRLTVV.

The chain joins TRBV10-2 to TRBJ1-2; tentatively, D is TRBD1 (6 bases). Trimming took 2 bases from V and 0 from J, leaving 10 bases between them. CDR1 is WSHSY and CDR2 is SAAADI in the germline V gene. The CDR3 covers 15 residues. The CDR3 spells CASSERGTPNYGYTF. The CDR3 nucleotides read TGCGCCAGCAGTGAGAGGGGGACACCTAACTATGGCTACACCTTC.

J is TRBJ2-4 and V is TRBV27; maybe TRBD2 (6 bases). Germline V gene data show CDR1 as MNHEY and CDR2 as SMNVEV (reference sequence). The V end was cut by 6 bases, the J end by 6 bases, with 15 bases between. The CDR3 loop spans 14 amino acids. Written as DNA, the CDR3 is TGTGCCAGCAGATCCCTGGGACTCCTAAACATTCAGTACTTC. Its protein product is CASRSLGLLNIQYF.

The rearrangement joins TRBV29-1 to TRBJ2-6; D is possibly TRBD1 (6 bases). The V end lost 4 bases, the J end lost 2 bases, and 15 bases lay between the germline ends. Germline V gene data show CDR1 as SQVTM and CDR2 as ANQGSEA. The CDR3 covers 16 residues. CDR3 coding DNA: TGCAGCGTTGCTCTGCAGGGGCGCACTGGGGCCAACGTCCTGACTTTC. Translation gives CSVALQGRTGANVLTF.

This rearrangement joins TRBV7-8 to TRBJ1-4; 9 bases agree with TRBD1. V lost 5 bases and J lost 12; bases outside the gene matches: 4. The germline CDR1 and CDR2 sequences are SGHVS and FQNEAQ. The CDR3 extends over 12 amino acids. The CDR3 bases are TGTGCCAGCAGCCTGGACAGGGGACAACTGTTTTTT. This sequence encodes CASSLDRGQLFF.

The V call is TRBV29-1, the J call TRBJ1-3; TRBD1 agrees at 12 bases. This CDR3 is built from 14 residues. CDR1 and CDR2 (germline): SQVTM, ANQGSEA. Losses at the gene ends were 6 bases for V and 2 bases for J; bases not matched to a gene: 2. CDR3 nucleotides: TGCAGCGTGGGGGACAGGGGGCCTGGAAACACCATATATTTT. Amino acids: CSVGDRGPGNTIYF.

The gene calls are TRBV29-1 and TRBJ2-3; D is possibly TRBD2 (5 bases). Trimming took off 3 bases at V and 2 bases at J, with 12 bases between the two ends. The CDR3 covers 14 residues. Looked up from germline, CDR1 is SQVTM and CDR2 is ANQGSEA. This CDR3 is CSVDVDWNTDTQYF. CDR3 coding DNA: TGCAGCGTTGACGTGGACTGGAACACAGATACGCAGTATTTT.

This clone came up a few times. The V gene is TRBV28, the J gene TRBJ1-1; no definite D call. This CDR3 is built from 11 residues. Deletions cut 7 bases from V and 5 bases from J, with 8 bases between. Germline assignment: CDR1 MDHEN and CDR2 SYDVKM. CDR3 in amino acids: CASTRGTEAFF. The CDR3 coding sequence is TGTGCCAGCACCCGAGGGACTGAAGCTTTCTTT.

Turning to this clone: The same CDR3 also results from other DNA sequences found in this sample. CDR3 coding DNA: TGCGCCAGCAGCCTGGACAGGAACACTGAAGCTTTCTTT. Protein sequence: CASSLDRNTEAFF. The chain is built from TRBV5-1 and TRBJ1-1; maybe TRBD1 (6 bases). V dropped 4 bases and J dropped 1 base, with 8 bases sitting between them. Germline-derived CDR1 and CDR2 are SGHRS and YFSETQ. This CDR3 has 13 residues.

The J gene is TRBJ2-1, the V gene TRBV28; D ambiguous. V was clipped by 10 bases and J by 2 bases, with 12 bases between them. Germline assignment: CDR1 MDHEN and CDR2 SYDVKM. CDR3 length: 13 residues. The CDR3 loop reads CATRLATYNEQFF. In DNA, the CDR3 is TGTGCCACCCGACTGGCAACCTACAATGAGCAGTTCTTC.

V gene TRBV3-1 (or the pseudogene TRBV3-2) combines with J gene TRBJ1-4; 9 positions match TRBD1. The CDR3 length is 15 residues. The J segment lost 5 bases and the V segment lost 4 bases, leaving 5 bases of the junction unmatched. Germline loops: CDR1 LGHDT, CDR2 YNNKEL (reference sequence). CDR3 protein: CASSPRGQGNEKLFF. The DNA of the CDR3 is TGTGCCAGCAGCCCCCGGGGACAGGGAAATGAAAAACTGTTTTTT.

The CDR3 sequence: CASNGQGSNNQPQHF. In nucleotides, the CDR3 is TGTGCCAGCAATGGACAGGGCTCTAACAATCAGCCCCAGCATTTT. The chain uses TRBV6-8 and TRBJ1-5; 8 bases map to TRBD1. The CDR3 runs to 15 residues. Looked up from germline, CDR1 is MNHGY and CDR2 is SAAAGT. Unmatched junction bases numbered 8, after V lost 7 bases and J lost 3 bases.

Here the CDR3 reads CAWMTGHSEAFF. The DNA of the CDR3 is TGTGCCTGGATGACAGGGCACTCTGAAGCTTTCTTT. The chain recombines TRBV30 with TRBJ1-1; 7 bases align to TRBD1. Germline CDR1 is GTSNPN and CDR2 is SVGIG (reference sequence). The CDR3 runs to 12 residues. Germline trimming cut 4 bases from V and 6 bases from J; bases unmatched to any gene: 5. The full variable domain, with the rest looked up from reference TRBV30 and TRBJ1-1, is SQTIHQWPATLVQPVGSPLSLECTVEGTSNPNLYWYRQAAGRGLQLLFYSVGIGQISSEVPQNLSASRPQDRQFILSSKKLLLSDSGFYLCAWMTGHSEAFFGQGTRLTVV.

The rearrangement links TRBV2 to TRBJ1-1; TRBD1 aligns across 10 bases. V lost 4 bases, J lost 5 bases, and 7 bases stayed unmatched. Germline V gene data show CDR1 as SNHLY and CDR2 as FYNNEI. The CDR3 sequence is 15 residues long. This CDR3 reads CASSGRTGGWTEAFF. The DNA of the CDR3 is TGTGCCAGCAGTGGACGGACAGGGGGATGGACTGAAGCTTTCTTT. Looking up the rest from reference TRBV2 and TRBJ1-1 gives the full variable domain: EPEVTQTPSHQVTQMGQEVILRCVPISNHLYFYWYRQILGQKVEFLVSFYNNEISEKSEIFDDQFSVERPDGSNFTLKIRSTKLEDSAMYFCASSGRTGGWTEAFFGQGTRLTVV.

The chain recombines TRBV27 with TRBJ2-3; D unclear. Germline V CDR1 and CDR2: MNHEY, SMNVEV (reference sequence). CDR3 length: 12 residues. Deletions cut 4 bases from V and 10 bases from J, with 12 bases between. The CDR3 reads CASSSSLRAQYF. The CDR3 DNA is TGTGCCAGCAGTTCAAGCTTACGTGCGCAGTATTTT.

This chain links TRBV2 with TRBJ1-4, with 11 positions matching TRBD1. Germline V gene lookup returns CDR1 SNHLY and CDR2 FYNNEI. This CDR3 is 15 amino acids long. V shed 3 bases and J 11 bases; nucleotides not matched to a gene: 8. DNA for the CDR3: TGTGCCAGCAGTGAGACCGGGACAGGGGGTCGTAAACTGTTTTTT. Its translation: CASSETGTGGRKLFF.

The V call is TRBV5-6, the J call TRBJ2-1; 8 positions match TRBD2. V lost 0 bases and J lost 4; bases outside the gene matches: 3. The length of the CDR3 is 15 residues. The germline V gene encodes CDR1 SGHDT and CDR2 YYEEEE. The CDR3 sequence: CASSLVPGGYNEQFF. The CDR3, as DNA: TGTGCCAGCAGCTTGGTACCGGGAGGGTACAATGAGCAGTTCTTC.

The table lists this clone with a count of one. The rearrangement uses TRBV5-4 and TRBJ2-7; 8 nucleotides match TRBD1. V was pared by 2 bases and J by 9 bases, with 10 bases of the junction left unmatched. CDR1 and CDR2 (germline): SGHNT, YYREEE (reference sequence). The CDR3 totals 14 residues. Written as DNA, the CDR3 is TGTGCCAGCAGCTTTATTGGACAGGGCCAGGTGCAGTACTTC. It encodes CASSFIGQGQVQYF.

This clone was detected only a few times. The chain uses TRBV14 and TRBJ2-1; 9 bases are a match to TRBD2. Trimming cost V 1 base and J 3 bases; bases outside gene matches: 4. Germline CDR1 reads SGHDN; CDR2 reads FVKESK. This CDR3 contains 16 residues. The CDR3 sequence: CASSQARTSVYNEQFF. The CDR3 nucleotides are TGTGCCAGCAGCCAAGCGAGGACTAGCGTCTACAATGAGCAGTTCTTC.

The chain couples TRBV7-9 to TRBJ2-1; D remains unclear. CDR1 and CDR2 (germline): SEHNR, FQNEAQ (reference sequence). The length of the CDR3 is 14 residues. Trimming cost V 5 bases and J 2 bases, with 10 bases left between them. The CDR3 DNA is TGTGCCAGCAGCCCCTCTTTTGCCTACAATGAGCAGTTCTTC. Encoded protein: CASSPSFAYNEQFF.

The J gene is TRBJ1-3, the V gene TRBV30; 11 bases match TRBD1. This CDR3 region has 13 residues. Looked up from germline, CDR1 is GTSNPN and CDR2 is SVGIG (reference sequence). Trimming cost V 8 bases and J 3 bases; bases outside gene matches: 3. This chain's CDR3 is CATDRGLGNTIYF. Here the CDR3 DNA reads TGTGCCACGGACAGGGGGCTTGGAAACACCATATATTTT.

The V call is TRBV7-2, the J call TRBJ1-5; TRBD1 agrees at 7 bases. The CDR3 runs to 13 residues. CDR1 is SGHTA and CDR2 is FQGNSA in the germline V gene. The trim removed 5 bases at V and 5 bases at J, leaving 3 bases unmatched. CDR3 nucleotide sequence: TGTGCCAGCAGCGCAGACAGGGATCAGCCCCAGCATTTT. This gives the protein CASSADRDQPQHF.

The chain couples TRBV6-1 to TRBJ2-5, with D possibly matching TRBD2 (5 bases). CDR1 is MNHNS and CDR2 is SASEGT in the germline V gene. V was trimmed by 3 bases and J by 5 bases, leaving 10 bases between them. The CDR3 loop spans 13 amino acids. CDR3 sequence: CASSDAGLETQYF. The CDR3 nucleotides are TGTGCCAGCAGTGACGCGGGTTTGGAGACCCAGTACTTC.

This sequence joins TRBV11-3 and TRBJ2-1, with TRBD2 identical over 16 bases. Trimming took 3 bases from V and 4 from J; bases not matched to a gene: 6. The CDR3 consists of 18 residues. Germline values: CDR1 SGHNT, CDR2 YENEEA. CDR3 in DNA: TGTGCCAGCAGCTTGGGACTAGCGGGAGGGCCTCTATACAATGAGCAGTTCTTC. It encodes CASSLGLAGGPLYNEQFF.

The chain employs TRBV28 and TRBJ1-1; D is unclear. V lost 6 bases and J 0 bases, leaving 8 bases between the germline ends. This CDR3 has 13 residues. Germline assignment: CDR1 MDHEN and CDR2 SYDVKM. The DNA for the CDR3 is TGTGCCAGCAGGACTACTGTGAACACTGAAGCTTTCTTT. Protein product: CASRTTVNTEAFF.

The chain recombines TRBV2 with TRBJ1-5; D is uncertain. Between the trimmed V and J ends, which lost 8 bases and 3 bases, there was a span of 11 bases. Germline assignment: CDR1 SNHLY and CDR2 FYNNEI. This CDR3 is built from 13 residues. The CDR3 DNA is TGTGCCAGCGTCCGAGGCTACAATCAGCCCCAGCATTTT. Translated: CASVRGYNQPQHF.

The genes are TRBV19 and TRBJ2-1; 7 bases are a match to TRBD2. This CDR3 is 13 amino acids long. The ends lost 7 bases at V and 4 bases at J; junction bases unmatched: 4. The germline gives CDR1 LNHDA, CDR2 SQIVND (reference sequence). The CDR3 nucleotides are TGTGCCAGTACTAGCGGAGCGTACAATGAGCAGTTCTTC. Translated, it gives CASTSGAYNEQFF. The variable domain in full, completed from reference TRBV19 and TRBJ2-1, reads DGGITQSPKYLFRKEGQNVTLSCEQNLNHDAMYWYRQDPGQGLRLIYYSQIVNDFQKGDIAEGYSVSREKKESFPLTVTSAQKNPTAFYLCASTSGAYNEQFFGPGTRLTVL.

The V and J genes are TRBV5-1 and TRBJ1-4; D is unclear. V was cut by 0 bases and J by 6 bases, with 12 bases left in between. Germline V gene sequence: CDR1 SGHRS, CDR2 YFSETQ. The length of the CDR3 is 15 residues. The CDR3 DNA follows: TGCGCCAGCAGCTTGGCCGCAGGATCGGATGAAAAACTGTTTTTT. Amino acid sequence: CASSLAAGSDEKLFF.

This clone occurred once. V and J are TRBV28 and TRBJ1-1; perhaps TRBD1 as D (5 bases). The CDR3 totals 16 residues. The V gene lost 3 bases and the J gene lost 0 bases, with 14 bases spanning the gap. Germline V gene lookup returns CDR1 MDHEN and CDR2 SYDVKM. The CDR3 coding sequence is TGTGCCAGCAGTTTTCGGGGGATTTACATGAACACTGAAGCTTTCTTT. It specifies CASSFRGIYMNTEAFF.

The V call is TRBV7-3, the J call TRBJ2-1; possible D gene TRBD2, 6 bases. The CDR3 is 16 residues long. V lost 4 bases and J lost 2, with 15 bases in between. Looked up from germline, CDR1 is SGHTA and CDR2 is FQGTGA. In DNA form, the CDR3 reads TGTGCCAGCAGCTCCCTAGCGACGAGGGCCTACAATGAGCAGTTCTTC. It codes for CASSSLATRAYNEQFF. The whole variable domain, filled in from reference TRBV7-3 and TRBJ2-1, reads GAGVSQTPSNKVTEKGKYVELRCDPISGHTALYWYRQSLGQGPEFLIYFQGTGAADDSGLPNDRFFAVRPEGSVSTLKIQRTERGDSAVYLCASSSLATRAYNEQFFGPGTRLTVL.

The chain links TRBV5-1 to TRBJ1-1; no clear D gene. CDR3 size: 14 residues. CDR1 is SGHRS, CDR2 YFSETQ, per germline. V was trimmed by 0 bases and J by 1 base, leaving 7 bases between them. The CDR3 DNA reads TGCGCCAGCAGCTTGGGGTACACGAACACTGAAGCTTTCTTT. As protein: CASSLGYTNTEAFF.